These 27 T cell receptor beta chains came from one sample sequenced in a study of cytomegalovirus exposure and HLA in healthy donors. Profiling relied on immunoSEQ multiplex PCR, and the TCRdb table lists in-frame clones only, not all of them. This sample has 210,000 or so clones, with around nine tenths found just once. Sequencing was done on a sample of PBMCs. These receptors originate from a woman aged 18-29 years in good health and CMV-seronegative.

The gene calls are TRBV29-1 and TRBJ2-7, with D possibly matching TRBD2 (5 bases). This CDR3 has 14 amino acids. The V end lost 4 bases, the J end lost 3 bases, and 16 bases lay between the germline ends. The germline CDR1 and CDR2 sequences are SQVTM and ANQGSEA. This CDR3 reads CSVVRELRVYEQYF. In DNA, the CDR3 is TGCAGCGTTGTCCGGGAACTACGAGTCTACGAGCAGTACTTC.

The table lists this clone with a few counts. The genes are TRBV5-1 and TRBJ1-1; TRBD1 might be the D (5 bases). The germline V and J ends were trimmed by 0 bases and 0 bases, with 6 bases remaining between them. Germline lookup yields CDR1 SGHRS and CDR2 YFSETQ. This CDR3 region has 14 residues. The CDR3 coding sequence is TGCGCCAGCAGCTTGGAAGGGGTGAACACTGAAGCTTTCTTT. This sequence encodes CASSLEGVNTEAFF.

The chain joins TRBV27 to TRBJ2-7; 12 bases map to TRBD2. The CDR3 has 16 residues. Trimming removed 4 bases from V and 6 bases from J; junction bases left unmatched: 10. From germline, CDR1 is MNHEY and CDR2 SMNVEV (reference sequence). The CDR3 loop reads CASSSTSGSTLGEQYF. The CDR3 DNA reads TGTGCCAGCAGTTCGACTAGCGGGAGCACCCTGGGCGAGCAGTACTTC.

The chain employs TRBV30 and TRBJ2-3, with D possibly matching TRBD2 (5 bases). Per the germline V gene, CDR1 is GTSNPN and CDR2 is SVGIG (reference sequence). V was clipped by 0 bases and J by 3 bases, with 13 bases between them. The CDR3 totals 15 residues. This CDR3 reads CAWSVRGSMTDTQYF. The CDR3 DNA follows: TGTGCCTGGAGTGTACGTGGGAGTATGACAGATACGCAGTATTTT. Drawing the rest from reference TRBV30 and TRBJ2-3, the complete variable domain is SQTIHQWPATLVQPVGSPLSLECTVEGTSNPNLYWYRQAAGRGLQLLFYSVGIGQISSEVPQNLSASRPQDRQFILSSKKLLLSDSGFYLCAWSVRGSMTDTQYFGPGTRLTVL.

V is TRBV15 and J is TRBJ2-7, with TRBD2 matching 8 bases. This CDR3 has 17 residues. V shed 0 bases, J shed 5 bases, and the junction held 12 bases outside the gene matches. In germline, CDR1 is LNHNV, CDR2 YYDKDF (reference sequence). The CDR3 spells CATSRDSVSGSPNEQYF. CDR3 DNA: TGTGCCACCAGCAGAGATTCCGTAAGCGGGAGCCCTAACGAGCAGTACTTC.

The chain is built from TRBV4-1 and TRBJ1-1; TRBD1 matches 7 bases. The germline CDR1 and CDR2 sequences are MGHRA and YSYEKL. The J segment lost 8 bases and the V segment lost 6 bases, leaving 9 bases of the junction unmatched. This CDR3 spans 13 amino acids. This CDR3 is CASSRTGGNEAFF. The CDR3 region has the DNA TGCGCCAGCAGTAGGACAGGTGGAAACGAAGCTTTCTTT.

This clone showed up just once. This chain connects TRBV2 to TRBJ2-7; 7 nucleotides match TRBD1. The germline V gene has CDR1 SNHLY and CDR2 FYNNEI. The CDR3 totals 16 residues. The junction had 9 bases not matched to a gene; V was cut back by 4 bases and J by 0 bases. CDR3 residues: CASSGEGALYSYEQYF. The CDR3 DNA reads TGTGCCAGCAGTGGTGAGGGGGCCTTATACTCCTACGAGCAGTACTTC.

This clone was picked up a small number of times. V is TRBV6-5 and J is TRBJ1-2; maybe TRBD1 (6 bases). This CDR3 region has 12 residues. Between the trimmed V and J ends, which lost 10 bases and 0 bases, there was a span of 9 bases. In germline, CDR1 is MNHEY, CDR2 SVGAGI. The CDR3 reads CATGQTNYGYTF. The CDR3 DNA sequence: TGTGCCACCGGACAGACTAACTATGGCTACACCTTC.

This clone was recorded only once. The chain carries TRBV27 and TRBJ2-7; 9 bases match TRBD2. Germline assignment: CDR1 MNHEY and CDR2 SMNVEV (reference sequence). V trimming: 3 bases; J trimming: 4 bases; junction bases outside the gene matches: 4. The CDR3 extends over 14 amino acids. For the CDR3, the DNA is TGTGCCAGCAGTTTTACTAGCGGGCTATACGAGCAGTACTTC. This sequence encodes CASSFTSGLYEQYF.

The genes are TRBV5-1 and TRBJ2-3; 8 nucleotides match TRBD2. Germline CDR1 reads SGHRS; CDR2 reads YFSETQ. The CDR3 has 15 amino acids. V lost 2 bases and J lost 6; bases outside the gene matches: 8. The CDR3 spells CASSFGREGRDTQYF. The DNA for the CDR3 is TGCGCCAGCAGCTTCGGACGGGAGGGCCGGGATACGCAGTATTTT.

The chain employs TRBV11-2 and TRBJ2-1; 7 bases fit TRBD1. This CDR3 spans 16 amino acids. Losses at the gene ends were 3 bases for V and 2 bases for J; bases not matched to a gene: 7. Germline V CDR1 and CDR2: SGHAT, FQNNGV. This CDR3 is CASSFDWTGPYNEQFF. The CDR3 coding sequence is TGTGCCAGCAGCTTCGACTGGACAGGACCCTACAATGAGCAGTTCTTC.

The chain links TRBV9 to TRBJ2-3, with 8 bases that match TRBD2. V shed 4 bases and J 4 bases; nucleotides not matched to a gene: 8. The length of the CDR3 is 15 residues. The germline gives CDR1 SGDLS, CDR2 YYNGEE. The CDR3 DNA sequence: TGTGCCAGCAGCATCAAAGCGGGAGCCCCAGATACGCAGTATTTT. It yields the protein CASSIKAGAPDTQYF.

This clone was counted a single time. J is TRBJ2-7 and V is TRBV6-5; D possibly corresponds to TRBD2 (6 bases). Germline V lookup: CDR1 MNHEY, CDR2 SVGAGI. Trimming pared 10 bases from V and 0 bases from J, leaving 10 bases between. The CDR3 covers 12 residues. The DNA for the CDR3 is TGTGCCACCGCGGGAAACTCCTACGAGCAGTACTTC. As protein: CATAGNSYEQYF.

The CDR3 nucleotides read TGTGCCAGTCCGGGACAGGGCGCGGGCACTGAAGCTTTCTTT. It specifies CASPGQGAGTEAFF. The V gene is TRBV19, the J gene TRBJ1-1; TRBD1 agrees at 9 bases. Losses at the gene ends were 8 bases for V and 4 bases for J; bases not matched to a gene: 8. Germline V gene data show CDR1 as LNHDA and CDR2 as SQIVND (reference sequence). The CDR3 runs 14 residues. The full variable domain, rest sourced from reference TRBV19 and TRBJ1-1, is DGGITQSPKYLFRKEGQNVTLSCEQNLNHDAMYWYRQDPGQGLRLIYYSQIVNDFQKGDIAEGYSVSREKKESFPLTVTSAQKNPTAFYLCASPGQGAGTEAFFGQGTRLTVV.

The rearrangement joins TRBV2 to TRBJ2-7, with 9 nucleotides matching TRBD2. Germline CDR1 is SNHLY and CDR2 is FYNNEI. The CDR3 is 14 residues long. After removal of 7 bases from V and 2 bases from J, the junction contained 6 bases not matched to a gene. The CDR3 spells CASKQTSGTYEQYF. CDR3 coding DNA: TGTGCCAGCAAACAGACTAGCGGAACCTACGAGCAGTACTTC.

The rearrangement joins TRBV11-1 to TRBJ2-7; TRBD2 is a possible D gene (6 bases). This CDR3 has 14 residues. Germline V gene lookup returns CDR1 SGHAT and CDR2 FQDESV (reference sequence). V was trimmed by 0 bases and J by 1 base, leaving 7 bases between them. The CDR3 region has the DNA TGTGCCAGCAGCTTAGCGGGAGGTTCCTACGAGCAGTACTTC. Protein: CASSLAGGSYEQYF. The full variable domain, rest sourced from reference TRBV11-1 and TRBJ2-7, is EAEVAQSPRYKITEKSQAVAFWCDPISGHATLYWYRQILGQGPELLVQFQDESVVDDSQLPKDRFSAERLKGVDSTLKIQPAELGDSAMYLCASSLAGGSYEQYFGPGTRLTVT.

This CDR3 is CASSLSRAGANVLTF. The CDR3 region has the DNA TGTGCCAGCAGCTTATCCAGGGCTGGGGCCAACGTCCTGACTTTC. The gene calls are TRBV7-8 and TRBJ2-6, with D possibly TRBD1 on 5 matching bases. Germline lookup yields CDR1 SGHVS and CDR2 FQNEAQ. Trimming removed 2 bases from V and 2 bases from J, with 7 bases in between. The CDR3 is made up of 15 amino acids.

The chain joins TRBV10-3 to TRBJ2-7; tentatively, D is TRBD2 (5 bases). The germline V gene has CDR1 ENHRY and CDR2 SYGVKD. The CDR3 runs to 12 residues. Trimming cost V 2 bases and J 6 bases, with 8 bases left between them. The DNA for the CDR3 is TGTGCCATCAGTGAGACGAGGGCCGAGCAGTACTTC. Residues: CAISETRAEQYF.

The V call is TRBV5-4, the J call TRBJ1-1; 7 bases fit TRBD1. Germline loops: CDR1 SGHNT, CDR2 YYREEE (reference sequence). V was clipped by 5 bases and J by 1 base; unmatched bases: 14. The CDR3 contains 17 residues. The CDR3, as DNA: TGTGCCAGCAGTCGAACTACAGGGGTTCGGGCGAACACTGAAGCTTTCTTT. It specifies CASSRTTGVRANTEAFF.

The chain is built from TRBV11-2 and TRBJ2-5; D ambiguous. This CDR3 has 11 amino acids. Trimming removed 5 bases at V and 7 bases at J, with 8 bases between. Germline V gene data show CDR1 as SGHAT and CDR2 as FQNNGV. The CDR3 is CASSQTWTQYF. Written as DNA, the CDR3 is TGTGCCAGCAGCCAAACTTGGACCCAGTACTTC.

Only one count was recorded for this clone. An end of the junction differs from the germline gene, which may be a read error. This chain joins TRBV28 and TRBJ1-2; 11 bases match TRBD1. CDR1 and CDR2 from the germline V gene are MDHEN and SYDVKM. CDR3 length: 16 amino acids. CDR3 DNA sequence: TGTGCCAGCAGTCCTCCGGGACAGGGGGTTCGGGGCCCACATTCCTTC. Its protein product is CASSPPGQGVRGPHSF.

The rearrangement joins TRBV27 to TRBJ2-1; 11 nucleotides align to TRBD2. From germline, CDR1 is MNHEY and CDR2 SMNVEV (reference sequence). This CDR3 region has 17 residues. The V gene end was trimmed by 2 bases and the J gene end by 6 bases; junction bases not matched to a gene: 9. The CDR3 nucleotides read TGTGCCAGCAGTTTACTTTTAGCGGGAGGGCCTGTCAATGAGCAGTTCTTC. It translates to CASSLLLAGGPVNEQFF.

V usage is TRBV19 and J usage is TRBJ2-5; 8 positions match TRBD1. The germline V gene encodes CDR1 LNHDA and CDR2 SQIVND (reference sequence). V lost 3 bases, J lost 4 bases, and 7 bases stayed unmatched. The CDR3 length is 15 residues. In nucleotides, the CDR3 is TGTGCCAGTAGTATCCAGACAGGGGCACGAGAGACCCAGTACTTC. The encoded protein is CASSIQTGARETQYF.

CDR3 sequence: CASSQLPGHQTFATNEKLFF. In DNA form, the CDR3 reads TGTGCCAGCAGCCAACTTCCGGGACACCAAACATTTGCAACTAATGAAAAACTGTTTTTT. The genes are TRBV27 and TRBJ1-4, with D possibly matching TRBD1 (6 bases). CDR1 is MNHEY, CDR2 SMNVEV, per germline (reference sequence). The V gene lost 6 bases and the J gene lost 0 bases, with 26 bases spanning the gap. This CDR3 is built from 20 residues.

The chain recombines TRBV18 with TRBJ1-2; D is possibly TRBD1 (5 bases). Trimming cost V 3 bases and J 4 bases, with 21 bases left between them. The CDR3 sequence is 17 residues long. Germline V gene data show CDR1 as KGHSH and CDR2 as LQKENI. The CDR3 region is CASSPGHRLALGYGYTF. The CDR3 DNA follows: TGTGCCAGCTCACCCGGACACCGACTGGCTCTGGGCTATGGCTACACCTTC.

This clone has only one observation. V and J are TRBV21-1 and TRBJ2-4; the table calls TRBD2, which could not be checked here. TRBV21-1 corresponds to a pseudogene. The CDR3 length is 14 residues. DNA of the CDR3: TGTGCCAGCAGCAATTGTACTAGTCAAAACATTCAGTACTTC. Protein product: CASSNCTSQNIQYF.

V and J are TRBV27 and TRBJ2-5, with 8 positions matching TRBD1. There are 13 residues in the CDR3. With V trimmed by 4 bases and J by 5 bases, 3 bases remained unmatched. CDR1 and CDR2 from the germline V gene are MNHEY and SMNVEV (reference sequence). In DNA, the CDR3 is TGTGCCAGCAGTTGGGACAGGACCGAGACCCAGTACTTC. It yields the protein CASSWDRTETQYF.